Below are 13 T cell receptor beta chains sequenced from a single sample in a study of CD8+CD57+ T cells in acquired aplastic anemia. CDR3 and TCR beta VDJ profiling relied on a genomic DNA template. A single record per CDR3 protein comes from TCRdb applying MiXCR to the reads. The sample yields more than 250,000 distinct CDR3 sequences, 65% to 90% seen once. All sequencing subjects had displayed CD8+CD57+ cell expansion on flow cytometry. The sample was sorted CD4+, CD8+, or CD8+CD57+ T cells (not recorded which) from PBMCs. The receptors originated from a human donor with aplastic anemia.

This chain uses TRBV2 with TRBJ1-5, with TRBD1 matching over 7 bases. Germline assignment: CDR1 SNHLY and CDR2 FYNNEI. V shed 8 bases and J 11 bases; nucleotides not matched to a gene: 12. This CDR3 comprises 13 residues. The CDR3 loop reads CASEQGGNETQHF. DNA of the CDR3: TGTGCCAGCGAGCAGGGGGGCAATGAGACCCAGCATTTT.

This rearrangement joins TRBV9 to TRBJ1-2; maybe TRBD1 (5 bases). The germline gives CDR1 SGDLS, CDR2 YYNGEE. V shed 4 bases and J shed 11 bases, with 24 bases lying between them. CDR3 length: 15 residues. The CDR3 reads CASSWDLTANTEYTF. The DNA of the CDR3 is TGTGCCAGCAGCTGGGATCTGACAGCGAACACTGAATACACCTTC.

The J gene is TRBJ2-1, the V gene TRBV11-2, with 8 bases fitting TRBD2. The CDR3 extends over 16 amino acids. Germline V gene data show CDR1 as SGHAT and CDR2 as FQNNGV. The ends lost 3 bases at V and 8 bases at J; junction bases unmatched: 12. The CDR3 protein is CASSLPPGGGSDEQFF. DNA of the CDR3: TGTGCCAGCAGCTTGCCACCTGGCGGGGGGAGCGATGAGCAGTTCTTC.

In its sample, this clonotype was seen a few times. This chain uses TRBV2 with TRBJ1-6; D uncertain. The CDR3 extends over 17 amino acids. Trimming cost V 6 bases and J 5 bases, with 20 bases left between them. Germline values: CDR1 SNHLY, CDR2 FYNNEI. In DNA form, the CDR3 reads TGTGCCAGCAGCCCGAAACCGAGGACGGAACATAATTCACCCCTCCACTTT. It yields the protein CASSPKPRTEHNSPLHF.

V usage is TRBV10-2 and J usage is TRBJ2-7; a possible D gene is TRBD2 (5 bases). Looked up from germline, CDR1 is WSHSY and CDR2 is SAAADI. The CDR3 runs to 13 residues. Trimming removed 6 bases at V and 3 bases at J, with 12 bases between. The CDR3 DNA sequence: TGCGCCAGCAGCCTCTCCCGGGGCTACGAGCAGTACTTC. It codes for CASSLSRGYEQYF.

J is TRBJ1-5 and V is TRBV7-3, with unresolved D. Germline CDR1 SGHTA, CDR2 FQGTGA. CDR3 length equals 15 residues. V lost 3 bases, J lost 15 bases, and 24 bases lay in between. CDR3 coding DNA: TGTGCCAGCAGCTTCAGCACGCTAGTAGTACCACGGACGCATTTT. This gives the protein CASSFSTLVVPRTHF.

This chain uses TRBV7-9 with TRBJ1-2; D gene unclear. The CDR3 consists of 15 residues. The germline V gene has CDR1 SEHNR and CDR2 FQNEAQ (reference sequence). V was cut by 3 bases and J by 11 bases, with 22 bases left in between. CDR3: CASSFPRSAGYDYTF. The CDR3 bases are TGTGCCAGCAGCTTTCCAAGAAGCGCGGGCTATGATTACACCTTC.

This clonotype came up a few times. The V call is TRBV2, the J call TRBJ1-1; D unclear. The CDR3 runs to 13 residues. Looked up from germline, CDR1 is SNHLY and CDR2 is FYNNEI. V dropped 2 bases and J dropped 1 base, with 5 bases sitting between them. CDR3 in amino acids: CASSERRNTEAFF. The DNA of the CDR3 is TGTGCCAGCAGTGAACGTAGGAACACTGAAGCTTTCTTT.

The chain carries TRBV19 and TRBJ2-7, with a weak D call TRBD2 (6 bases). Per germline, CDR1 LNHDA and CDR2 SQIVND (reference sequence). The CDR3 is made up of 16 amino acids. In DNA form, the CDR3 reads TGTGCCAGTAGTATAGCGGGAGAATCCTACAATGCGCAGTTCTTCGTC. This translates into CASSIAGESYNAQFFV.

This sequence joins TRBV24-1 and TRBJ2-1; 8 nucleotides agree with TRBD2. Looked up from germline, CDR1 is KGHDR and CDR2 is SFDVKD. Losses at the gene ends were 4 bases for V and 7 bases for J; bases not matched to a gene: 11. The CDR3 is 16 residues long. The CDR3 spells CATSDSLRLASNEQFF. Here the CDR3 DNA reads TGTGCCACCAGTGACTCGCTCAGACTAGCGAGTAATGAGCAGTTCTTC.

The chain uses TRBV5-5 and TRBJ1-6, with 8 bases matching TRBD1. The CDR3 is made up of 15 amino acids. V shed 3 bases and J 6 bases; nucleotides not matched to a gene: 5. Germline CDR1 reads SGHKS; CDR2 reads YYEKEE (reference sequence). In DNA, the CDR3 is TGTGCCAGCAGCTCACGGGACAGGTTTAATTCACCCCTCCACTTT. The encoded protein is CASSSRDRFNSPLHF.

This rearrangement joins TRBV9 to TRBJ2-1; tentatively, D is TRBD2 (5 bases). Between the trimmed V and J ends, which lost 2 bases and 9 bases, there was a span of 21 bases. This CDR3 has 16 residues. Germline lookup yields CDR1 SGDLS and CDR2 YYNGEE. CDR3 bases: TGTGCCAGCAGCGTGGAGGATTATCCAATGAGCACTGAGCAGTTCTTC. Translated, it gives CASSVEDYPMSTEQFF.

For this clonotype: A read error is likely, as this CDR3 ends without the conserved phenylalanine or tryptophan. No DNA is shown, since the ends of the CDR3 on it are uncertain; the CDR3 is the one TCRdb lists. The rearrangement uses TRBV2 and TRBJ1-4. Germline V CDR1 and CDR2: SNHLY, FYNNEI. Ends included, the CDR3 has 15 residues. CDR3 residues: CASQTGLACEQYFGS.